The sample holds a few counts of the clone carrying this TCR beta chain. These data originate in a study of T cell changes during pregnancy in multiple sclerosis. From germline, CDR1 is MNHEY and CDR2 SMNVEV (reference sequence). The CDR3 has 14 amino acids. V was trimmed by 2 bases and J by 5 bases, leaving 12 bases between them. Sequencing used immunoSEQ multiplex PCR; TCRdb keeps in-frame clones, though not all of them. The repertoire holds 50,000 to 75,000 clones, roughly 93% seen once, with roughly 2.6% in the top ten. V usage is TRBV27 and J usage is TRBJ1-2; no reliable D call. This TCR derives from a female donor with multiple sclerosis, enrolled in a pregnancy study. Sequences were derived from CD8+ T cells from peripheral blood mononuclear cells, sampled in the third trimester of pregnancy. The CDR3 spells CASSLLASGYGYTF. CDR3 nucleotide sequence: TGTGCCAGCAGTTTACTAGCATCGGGATATGGCTACACCTTC.